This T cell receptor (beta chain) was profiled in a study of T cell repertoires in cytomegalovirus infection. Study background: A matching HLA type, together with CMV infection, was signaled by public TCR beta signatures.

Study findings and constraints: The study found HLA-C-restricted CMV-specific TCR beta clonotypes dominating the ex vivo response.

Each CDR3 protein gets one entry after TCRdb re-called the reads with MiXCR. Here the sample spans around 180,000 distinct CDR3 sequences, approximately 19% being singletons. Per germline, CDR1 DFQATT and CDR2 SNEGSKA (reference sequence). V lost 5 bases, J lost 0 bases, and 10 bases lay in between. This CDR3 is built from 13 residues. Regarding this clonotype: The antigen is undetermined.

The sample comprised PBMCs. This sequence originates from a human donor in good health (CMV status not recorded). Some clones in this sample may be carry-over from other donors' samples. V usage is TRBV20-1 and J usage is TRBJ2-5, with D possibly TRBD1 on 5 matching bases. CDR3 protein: CSAGHLYQETQYF. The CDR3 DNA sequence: TGCAGTGCTGGACACCTGTACCAAGAGACCCAGTACTTC.